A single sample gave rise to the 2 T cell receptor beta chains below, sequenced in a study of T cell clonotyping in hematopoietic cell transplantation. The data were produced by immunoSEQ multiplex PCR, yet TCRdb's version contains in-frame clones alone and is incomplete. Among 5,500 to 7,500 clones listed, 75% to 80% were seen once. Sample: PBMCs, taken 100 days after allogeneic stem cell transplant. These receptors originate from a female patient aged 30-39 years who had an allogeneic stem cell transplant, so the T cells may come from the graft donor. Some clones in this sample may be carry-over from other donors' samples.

Here the CDR3 DNA reads TGTGCCAGCAGCTTTCGAGGGGCCAATCAGCCCCAGCATTTT. Its translation is CASSFRGANQPQHF. The rearrangement uses TRBV5-8 and TRBJ1-5; TRBD1 is a possible D gene (5 bases). V lost 2 bases and J 3 bases, leaving 9 bases between the germline ends. CDR1 SGHTS and CDR2 YDEGEE come from the germline V gene. This CDR3 region has 14 residues.

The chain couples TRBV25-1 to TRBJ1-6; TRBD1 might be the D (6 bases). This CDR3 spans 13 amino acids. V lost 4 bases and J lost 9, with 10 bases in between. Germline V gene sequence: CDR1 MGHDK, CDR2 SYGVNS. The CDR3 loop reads CASSVGGSSPLHF. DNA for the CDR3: TGTGCCAGCAGTGTAGGGGGGAGTTCACCCCTCCACTTT.